The rows below give T cell receptor beta chains drawn from one sample of a study of shared clonotypes between healthy human individuals. The table came from immunoSEQ multiplex PCR; TCRdb's copy has only in-frame clones and leaves some out. This sample has 850,000 to 1,200,000 clones, with 70% to 80% found just once. Sequenced material: memory CD4+ T cells sorted from blood. These TCRs come from a man between 18 and 29 years old in good health. Both conserved end residues are trimmed from each CDR3. A D gene is named only where the DNA matches it firmly. Not all rows give a size; the values are once, few, many and, for expanded clones, a class.

d_gene	j_gene	v_gene	abundance	CDR3aa
TRBD2	TRBJ2-3	TRBV5-1	NA	ASSPHSGRAADTQY
NA	TRBJ2-2	TRBV19	NA	ASSITRVNTGELF
NA	TRBJ1-2	TRBV4-3	NA	ASSQAVLSYGYT
TRBD1	TRBJ1-5	TRBV30	NA	AWSGGQINQPQH
NA	TRBJ1-4	TRBV30	NA	AWSVGRPKLF
TRBD2	TRBJ2-2	TRBV2	NA	ASSGLAGLNTGELF
NA	TRBJ1-2	TRBV6-5	NA	ASSYAWIGDGYT
NA	TRBJ2-1	TRBV27	NA	ASSLSGTNSYNEQF
NA	TRBJ2-5	TRBV4-2	NA	ASSQDRETQY
TRBD1	TRBJ1-3	TRBV9	few	ASSASTGTGNTIY
NA	TRBJ2-1	TRBV10-3	NA	AIRATGYEQF
NA	TRBJ2-1	TRBV29-1	NA	SAVGGSYNEQF
TRBD1	TRBJ1-2	TRBV7-8	NA	ASSLRDRDGYT
TRBD1	TRBJ1-1	TRBV6-1	few	ASRGTGRKAF
TRBD1	TRBJ1-3	TRBV29-1	NA	SAGQGFGNTIY
NA	TRBJ2-6	TRBV10-3	NA	AISDTGSSNALAGANVLT
NA	TRBJ1-1	TRBV7-2	NA	ASSPAGVHRAF
TRBD1	TRBJ2-7	TRBV11-1	NA	ASRRQGSYEQY
NA	TRBJ2-5	TRBV7-9	NA	ASSPTDMWQTQY
NA	TRBJ1-5	TRBV19	few	ASSLGGFGNQPQH
NA	TRBJ2-6	TRBV9	NA	ASSVRGSAGANVLT
TRBD2	TRBJ2-7	TRBV5-1	NA	ASSSPPGGRPVYEQY
TRBD2	TRBJ2-3	TRBV6-6	NA	ASRSGEASPQY
NA	TRBJ2-2	TRBV2	NA	ASKAGFPPGELF
NA	TRBJ2-7	TRBV18	NA	ASSPPWGLSSYEQY
TRBD1	TRBJ1-1	TRBV5-1	NA	ASRGGTGATEAF
TRBD1	TRBJ2-3	TRBV5-1	few	ASSATGVGDTQY
NA	TRBJ1-3	TRBV7-8	NA	ASSLDWYSSGNTIY
NA	TRBJ1-5	TRBV5-1	NA	ASSSGQFNQPQH
NA	TRBJ1-1	TRBV5-1	NA	ASSLAPVNTEAF
NA	TRBJ2-3	TRBV9	NA	ASSVGLQGFTDTQY
NA	TRBJ1-1	TRBV9	NA	ASSVQGTEAF
TRBD1	TRBJ1-1	TRBV7-9	NA	ASRDDRGSSEAF
NA	TRBJ2-4	TRBV19	few	ASSIVGLAKNIQY
NA	NA	TRBV6-5	NA	ASRTQGRAYEQY
TRBD1	TRBJ2-7	TRBV6-5	NA	ASSSDRGTYEQY
NA	TRBJ1-2	TRBV12-5	NA	ASGLVLWGRPIYGYT
NA	TRBJ1-1	TRBV4-1	NA	ASSHLNAAGRAF
TRBD2	TRBJ2-3	TRBV2	NA	ASSGRRLASDTQY
NA	TRBJ1-5	TRBV6-5	NA	ASSRQDRSNQPQH
TRBD2	TRBJ2-3	TRBV4-1	NA	ASSQGAAGGITDTQY
TRBD1	TRBJ2-1	TRBV30	NA	ASGQGGYNEQF
NA	TRBJ1-1	TRBV7-7	NA	ASSSQGADTEAF
TRBD1	TRBJ1-2	TRBV19	once	ASSIPRTGKDGYT
TRBD1	TRBJ1-1	TRBV11-2	few	ASSFTGGNTEAF